These 8 T cell receptor beta chains share one sample of origin, sequenced in a study of blood T cell repertoires in COVID-19. The protocol was immunoSEQ multiplex PCR, while the TCRdb copy is restricted to in-frame clones and leaves out a portion. The sample contains over 110,000 clones, approximately 88% of which appear only once. Source material: peripheral blood. Receptor source: a human donor in a cohort sampled during active COVID-19.

Only one count was recorded for this clone. The chain employs TRBV7-9 and TRBJ1-5; D gene unclear. The CDR3 is 13 residues long. Trimming shortened V by 1 base and J by 5 bases, and 6 bases separated the two germline ends. The germline gives CDR1 SEHNR, CDR2 FQNEAQ (reference sequence). The DNA for the CDR3 is TGTGCCAGCAGCTTAGTCGGAGATCAGCCCCAGCATTTT. The encoded protein is CASSLVGDQPQHF. The full variable domain, in which reference TRBV7-9 and TRBJ1-5 provide the parts outside the CDR3, is DTGVSQNPRHKITKRGQNVTFRCDPISEHNRLYWYRQTLGQGPEFLTYFQNEAQLEKSRLLSDRFSAERPKGSFSTLEIQRTEQGDSAMYLCASSLVGDQPQHFGDGTRLSIL.

The gene calls are TRBV19 and TRBJ2-1; 10 bases map to TRBD2. The CDR3 is 18 residues long. Germline lookup yields CDR1 LNHDA and CDR2 SQIVND (reference sequence). Trimming removed 1 base from V and 3 bases from J; junction bases left unmatched: 9. The CDR3 region has the DNA TGTGCCAGTAGTATAGGGTCTAGCGGGGGTATCAACTACAATGAGCAGTTCTTC. Its protein product is CASSIGSSGGINYNEQFF.

The rearrangement uses TRBV10-3 and TRBJ2-7, with 12 bases fitting TRBD1. Germline V gene sequence: CDR1 ENHRY, CDR2 SYGVKD. This CDR3 spans 16 amino acids. The junction had 13 bases not matched to a gene; V was cut back by 7 bases and J by 6 bases. CDR3 sequence reads: CAITPAQGQGASEQYF. CDR3 coding DNA: TGTGCCATCACCCCTGCCCAGGGACAGGGGGCGAGCGAGCAGTACTTC.

The V gene is TRBV3-1 (or the pseudogene TRBV3-2), the J gene TRBJ2-2; tentatively, D is TRBD2 (6 bases). The CDR3 sequence is 17 residues long. V was clipped by 8 bases and J by 2 bases, with 21 bases between them. The V gene's germline CDR1 is LGHDT and CDR2 YNNKEL (reference sequence). In nucleotides, the CDR3 is TGTGCCAGCCGCCGGGGCGGGGAGCAGACCAACACCGGGGAGCTGTTTTTT. Its protein product is CASRRGGEQTNTGELFF.

The chain has TRBV14 and TRBJ2-7; 9 nucleotides match TRBD1. The CDR3 runs 19 residues. Trimming removed 1 base from V and 2 bases from J; junction bases left unmatched: 15. In germline, CDR1 is SGHDN, CDR2 FVKESK. DNA for the CDR3: TGTGCCAGCAGCCAAGTTAGGTTTAACAGGGGGCGGATCACCTACGAGCAGTACTTC. Translating it yields CASSQVRFNRGRITYEQYF. Filled out from reference TRBV14 and TRBJ2-7, the complete variable domain reads EAGVTQFPSHSVIEKGQTVTLRCDPISGHDNLYWYRRVMGKEIKFLLHFVKESKQDESGMPNNRFLAERTGGTYSTLKVQPAELEDSGVYFCASSQVRFNRGRITYEQYFGPGTRLTVT.

The genes are TRBV19 and TRBJ2-3, with a weak D call TRBD1 (5 bases). Germline V gives CDR1 LNHDA, CDR2 SQIVND (reference sequence). The CDR3 length is 16 residues. Trimming stripped 4 bases from V and 1 base from J, with 15 bases between. The DNA of the CDR3 is TGTGCCAGTAGTAGTTCGTCTCAAGGGGGCACAGATACGCAGTATTTT. This gives the protein CASSSSSQGGTDTQYF.

Regarding this clone: In the same sample, other DNA sequences code for this CDR3. The gene calls are TRBV18 and TRBJ2-7, with TRBD1 matching over 11 bases. This CDR3 region has 14 residues. The V gene end was trimmed by 3 bases and the J gene end by 2 bases; junction bases not matched to a gene: 0. Germline assignment: CDR1 KGHSH and CDR2 LQKENI. The CDR3 region is CASSPGQGAYEQYF. CDR3 DNA sequence: TGTGCCAGCTCACCGGGACAGGGGGCCTACGAGCAGTACTTC.

J is TRBJ2-1 and V is TRBV10-3; 8 bases map to TRBD2. CDR3 length: 15 residues. Germline assignment: CDR1 ENHRY and CDR2 SYGVKD. V shed 4 bases and J 2 bases; nucleotides not matched to a gene: 4. In DNA form, the CDR3 reads TGTGCCATCAGTGGGACTAGCAGGGCCTACAATGAGCAGTTCTTC. It translates to CAISGTSRAYNEQFF.